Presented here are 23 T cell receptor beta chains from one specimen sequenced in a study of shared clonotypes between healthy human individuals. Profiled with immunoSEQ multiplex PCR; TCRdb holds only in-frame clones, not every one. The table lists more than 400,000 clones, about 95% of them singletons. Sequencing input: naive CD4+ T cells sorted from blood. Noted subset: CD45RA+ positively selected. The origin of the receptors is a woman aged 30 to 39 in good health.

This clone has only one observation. CDR3 loop: CASIKDGGGELFF. The CDR3 coding sequence is TGTGCCAGTATTAAGGACGGGGGCGGGGAGCTGTTTTTT. V and J are TRBV28 and TRBJ2-2, with a weak D call TRBD2 (6 bases). The CDR3 totals 13 residues. Trimming removed 9 bases at V and 7 bases at J, with 15 bases between. Germline V gene lookup returns CDR1 MDHEN and CDR2 SYDVKM.

CDR3 in amino acids: CASRLTGPGTYEQYF. CDR3 coding DNA: TGTGCCAGCAGACTTACCGGGCCAGGAACCTACGAGCAGTACTTC. The chain joins TRBV27 to TRBJ2-5, with no clear D. Judging by the DNA end, TRBJ2-7 fits better; the J call may be wrong. This CDR3 spans 15 amino acids. Germline lookup yields CDR1 MNHEY and CDR2 SMNVEV (reference sequence).

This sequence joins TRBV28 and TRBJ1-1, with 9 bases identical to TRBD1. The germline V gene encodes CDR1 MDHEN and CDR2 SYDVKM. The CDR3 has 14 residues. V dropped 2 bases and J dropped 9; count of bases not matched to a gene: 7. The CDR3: CASSLVTGGAQAFF. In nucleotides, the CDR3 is TGTGCCAGCAGTTTAGTCACAGGGGGCGCACAAGCTTTCTTT. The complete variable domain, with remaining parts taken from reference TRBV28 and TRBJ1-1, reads DVKVTQSSRYLVKRTGEKVFLECVQDMDHENMFWYRQDPGLGLRLIYFSYDVKMKEKGDIPEGYSVSREKKERFSLILESASTNQTSMYLCASSLVTGGAQAFFGQGTRLTVV.

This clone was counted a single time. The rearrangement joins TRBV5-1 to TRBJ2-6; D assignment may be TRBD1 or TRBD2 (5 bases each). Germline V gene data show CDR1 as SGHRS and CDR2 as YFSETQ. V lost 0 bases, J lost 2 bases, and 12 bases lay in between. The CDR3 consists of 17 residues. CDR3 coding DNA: TGCGCCAGCAGCTTGGACCCGGGGACCCCTGGGGCCAACGTCCTGACTTTC. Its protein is CASSLDPGTPGANVLTF.

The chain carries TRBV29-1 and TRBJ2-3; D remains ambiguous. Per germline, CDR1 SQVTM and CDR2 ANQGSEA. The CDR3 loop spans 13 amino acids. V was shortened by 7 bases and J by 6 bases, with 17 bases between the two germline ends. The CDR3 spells CSARSWLEDTQYF. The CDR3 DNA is TGCAGCGCCAGGAGTTGGCTTGAGGATACGCAGTATTTT.

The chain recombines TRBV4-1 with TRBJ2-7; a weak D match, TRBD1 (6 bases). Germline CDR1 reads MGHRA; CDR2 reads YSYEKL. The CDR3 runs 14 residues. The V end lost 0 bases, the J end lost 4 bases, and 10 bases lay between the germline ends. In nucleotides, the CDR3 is TGCGCCAGCAGCCAAGAAGAGCAGGGGTACGAGCAGTACTTC. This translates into CASSQEEQGYEQYF.

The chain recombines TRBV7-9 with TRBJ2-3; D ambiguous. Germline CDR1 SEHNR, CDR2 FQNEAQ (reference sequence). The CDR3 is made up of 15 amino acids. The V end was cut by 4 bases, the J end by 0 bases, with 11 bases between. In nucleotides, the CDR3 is TGTGCCAGCAGCTCAAATACCGCTAGCACAGATACGCAGTATTTT. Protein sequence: CASSSNTASTDTQYF. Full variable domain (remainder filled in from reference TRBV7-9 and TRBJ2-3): DTGVSQNPRHKITKRGQNVTFRCDPISEHNRLYWYRQTLGQGPEFLTYFQNEAQLEKSRLLSDRFSAERPKGSFSTLEIQRTEQGDSAMYLCASSSNTASTDTQYFGPGTRLTVL.

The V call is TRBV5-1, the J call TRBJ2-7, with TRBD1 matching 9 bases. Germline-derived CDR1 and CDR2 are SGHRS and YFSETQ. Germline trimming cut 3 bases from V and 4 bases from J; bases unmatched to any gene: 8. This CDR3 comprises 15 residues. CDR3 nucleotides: TGCGCCAGCAGCTCTGGACAGGGGCCCTTTTACGAGCAGTACTTC. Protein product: CASSSGQGPFYEQYF.

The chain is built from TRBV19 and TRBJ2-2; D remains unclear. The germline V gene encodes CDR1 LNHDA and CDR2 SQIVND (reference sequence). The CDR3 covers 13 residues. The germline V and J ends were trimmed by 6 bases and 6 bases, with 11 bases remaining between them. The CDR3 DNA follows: TGTGCCAGTAGGGAAGGGCCCCCCGGGGAGCTGTTTTTT. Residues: CASREGPPGELFF.

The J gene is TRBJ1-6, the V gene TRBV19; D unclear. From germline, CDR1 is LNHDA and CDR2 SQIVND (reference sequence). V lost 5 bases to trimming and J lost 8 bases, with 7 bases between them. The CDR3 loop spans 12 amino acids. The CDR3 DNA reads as TGTGCCAGTAGTGGTTCGCATTCACCCCTCCACTTT. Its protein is CASSGSHSPLHF.

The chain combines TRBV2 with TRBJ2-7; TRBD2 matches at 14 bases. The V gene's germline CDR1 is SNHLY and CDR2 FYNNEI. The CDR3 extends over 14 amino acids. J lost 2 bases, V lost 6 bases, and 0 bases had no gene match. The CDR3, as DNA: TGTGCCAGCAGGGGACTAGCGGGAGCCTACGAGCAGTACTTC. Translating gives CASRGLAGAYEQYF.

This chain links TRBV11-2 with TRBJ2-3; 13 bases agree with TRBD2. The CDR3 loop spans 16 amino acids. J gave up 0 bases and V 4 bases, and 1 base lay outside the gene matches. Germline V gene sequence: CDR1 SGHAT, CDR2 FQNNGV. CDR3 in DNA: TGTGCCAGCAGCTGGACTAGCGGGAGCAGCACAGATACGCAGTATTTT. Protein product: CASSWTSGSSTDTQYF.

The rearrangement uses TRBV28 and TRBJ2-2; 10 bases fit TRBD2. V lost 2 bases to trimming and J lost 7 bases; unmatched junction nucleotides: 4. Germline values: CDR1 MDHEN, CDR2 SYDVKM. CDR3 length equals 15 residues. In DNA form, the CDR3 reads TGTGCCAGCAGTTTACTAGCGGGAGCGGGCGGGGAGCTGTTTTTT. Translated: CASSLLAGAGGELFF.

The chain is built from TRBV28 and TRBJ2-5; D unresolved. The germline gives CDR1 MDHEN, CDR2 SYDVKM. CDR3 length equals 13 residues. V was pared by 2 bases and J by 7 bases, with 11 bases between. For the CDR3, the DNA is TGTGCCAGCAGTTTACAAACGTTGGGGACCCAGTACTTC. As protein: CASSLQTLGTQYF.

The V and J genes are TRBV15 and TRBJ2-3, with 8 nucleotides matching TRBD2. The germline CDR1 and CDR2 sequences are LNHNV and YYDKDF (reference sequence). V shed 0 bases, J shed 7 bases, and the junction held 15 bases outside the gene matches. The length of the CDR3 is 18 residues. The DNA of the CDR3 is TGTGCCACCAGCAGAGATCCGGGGGGGAGGCCGGGGAGAAATACGCAGTATTTT. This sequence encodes CATSRDPGGRPGRNTQYF.

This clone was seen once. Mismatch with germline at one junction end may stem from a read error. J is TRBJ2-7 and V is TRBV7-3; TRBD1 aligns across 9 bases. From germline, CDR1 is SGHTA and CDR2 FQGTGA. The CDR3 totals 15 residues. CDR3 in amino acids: CASSLGGTGLPTPFF. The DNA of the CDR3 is TGTGCCAGCAGCTTAGGCGGGACAGGGCTTCCGACTCCATTCTTC.

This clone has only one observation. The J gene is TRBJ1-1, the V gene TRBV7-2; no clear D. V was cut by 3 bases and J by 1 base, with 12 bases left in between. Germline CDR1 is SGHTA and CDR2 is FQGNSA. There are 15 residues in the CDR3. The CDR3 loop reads CASSFDGRRNTEAFF. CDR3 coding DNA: TGTGCCAGCAGCTTCGACGGCCGTCGGAACACTGAAGCTTTCTTT.

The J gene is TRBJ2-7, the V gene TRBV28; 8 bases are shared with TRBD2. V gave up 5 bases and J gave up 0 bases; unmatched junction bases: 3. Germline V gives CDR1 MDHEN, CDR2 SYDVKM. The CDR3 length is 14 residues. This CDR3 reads CASSVGTSSYEQYF. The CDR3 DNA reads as TGTGCCAGCAGTGTCGGGACTAGCTCCTACGAGCAGTACTTC.

The CDR3 DNA follows: TGTGCCAGTAGGCCCCAGGCTGATCAGCCCCAGCATTTT. It encodes CASRPQADQPQHF. This rearrangement joins TRBV19 to TRBJ1-5; no clear D gene. There are 13 residues in the CDR3. V lost 6 bases and J lost 5, with 11 bases in between. Germline CDR1 and CDR2: LNHDA and SQIVND (reference sequence).

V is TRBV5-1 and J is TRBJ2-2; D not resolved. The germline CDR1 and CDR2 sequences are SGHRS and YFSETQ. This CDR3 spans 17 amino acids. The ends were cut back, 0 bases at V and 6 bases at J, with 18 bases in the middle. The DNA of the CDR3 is TGCGCCAGCAGCTTGGATCCAGCAGGCGTCGGCCCCGGGGAGCTGTTTTTT. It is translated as CASSLDPAGVGPGELFF.

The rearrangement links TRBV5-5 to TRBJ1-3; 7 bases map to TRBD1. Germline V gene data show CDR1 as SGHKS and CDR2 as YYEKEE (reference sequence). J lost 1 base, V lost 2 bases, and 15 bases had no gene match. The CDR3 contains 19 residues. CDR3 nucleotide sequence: TGTGCCAGCAGCTTAAGATTCGGGACAGTACTACCTTCTGGAAACACCATATATTTT. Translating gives CASSLRFGTVLPSGNTIYF.

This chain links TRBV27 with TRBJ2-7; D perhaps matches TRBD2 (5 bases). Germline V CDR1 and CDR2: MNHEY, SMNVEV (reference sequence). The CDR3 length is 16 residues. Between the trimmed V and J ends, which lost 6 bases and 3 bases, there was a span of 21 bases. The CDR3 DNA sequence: TGTGCCAGCAGCCCCCAGATGGCGTTTGAGGGCTACGAGCAGTACTTC. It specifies CASSPQMAFEGYEQYF.

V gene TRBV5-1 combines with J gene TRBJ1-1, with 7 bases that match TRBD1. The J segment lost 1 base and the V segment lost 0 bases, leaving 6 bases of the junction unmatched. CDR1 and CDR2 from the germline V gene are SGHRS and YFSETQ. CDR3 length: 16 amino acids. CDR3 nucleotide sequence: TGCGCCAGCAGCTTGGAGGGGGCGAAGAGGAACACTGAAGCTTTCTTT. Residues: CASSLEGAKRNTEAFF.